This is a list of T cell receptor beta chains from one sample in a study of blood T cell repertoires in COVID-19. Assay used: immunoSEQ multiplex PCR; TCRdb lists only in-frame clones, some missing. Of some 200,000 clones listed, about 86% are singletons. Sequenced: peripheral blood. These receptors were taken from a woman aged 60 to 75 with acute or convalescent COVID-19. Each CDR3 is given without its conserved first and last residue. The order of the fields is D gene, V gene, J gene, CDR3 protein. D genes are given only for firm matches.

>TRBD1|TRBV5-1|TRBJ1-2
ASSLEGASGYT
>TRBD1|TRBV5-6|TRBJ1-2
ASSTADRGRAGYT
>.|TRBV18|TRBJ1-1
ASSPGQFESTEAF
>.|TRBV27|TRBJ1-6
ASRGQSNSPLH
>.|TRBV7-2|TRBJ1-5
ASSLKSGNNQPQH
>.|TRBV2|TRBJ1-4
ASSAKGTLWQNEKLF
>.|TRBV2|TRBJ2-1
ASSEVRGSSYNEQF
>TRBD1|TRBV5-1|TRBJ2-1
ASKRQGWNEQF
>TRBD1|TRBV7-2|TRBJ2-1
ASSFETGGFEQF
>TRBD1|TRBV7-9|TRBJ1-6
ASSLGTGSPLH
>TRBD2|TRBV7-6|TRBJ2-7
ASSLAPGLAGQKSSYEQY
>.|TRBV4-2|TRBJ2-2
ASSQQGSAGELF
>TRBD2|TRBV28|TRBJ2-1
ASRLAGDYNEQF
>TRBD1|TRBV18|TRBJ1-2
ASSPVDRDYGYT
>.|TRBV27|TRBJ2-3
ASSLQGTFATDTQY
>.|TRBV4-1|TRBJ2-7
ASSQDSGAGVEQY
>TRBD2|TRBV11-1|TRBJ2-5
ASSLTSGGTQY
>TRBD2|TRBV28|TRBJ2-7
ASSFGGSSYEQY
>.|TRBV7-9|TRBJ1-1
ASSPRDTTLNTEAF
>TRBD2|TRBV4-2|TRBJ2-1
ASSPALAGDNNEQF
>.|TRBV7-2|TRBJ1-2
ASSPYTGYGYT
>.|TRBV9|TRBJ1-6
ASSSEGVDSPLH
>TRBD1|TRBV6-6|TRBJ1-2
ATKQGASGSWYGYT
>.|TRBV15|TRBJ1-2
ATSTGHSLYGYT
>.|TRBV19|TRBJ2-3
ASSGRGMDTQY
>.|TRBV10-3|TRBJ1-1
ATINTEAF
>.|TRBV5-1|TRBJ1-3
ASSVGDSNSGNTIY
>TRBD1|TRBV3-1/TRBV3-2|TRBJ1-2
ASSSDRGQGGYT
>.|TRBV5-5|TRBJ1-6
ASSLGDSPNSPLH
>TRBD1|TRBV12-3/TRBV12-4|TRBJ2-5
ASRKSGGETQY
>TRBD2|TRBV2|TRBJ2-3
ASSDIFLAGTPSTDTQY
>TRBD1|TRBV6-5|TRBJ2-2
ASSRRDRGTGELF
>.|TRBV9|TRBJ1-1
ASSVDGGARTEAF
>.|TRBV29-1|TRBJ2-1
SVEVFGMSSYNEQF
>TRBD2|TRBV7-8|TRBJ2-7
ASSSLAPSYEQY
>TRBD2|TRBV27|TRBJ2-3
ASSPLRGDTQY
>.|TRBV6-2/TRBV6-3|TRBJ2-5
ASSRNLGGETQY